These 30 T cell receptor beta chains were sequenced from one sample in a study of tumor-infiltrating lymphocytes in primary liver carcinoma. RNA was extracted from whole blood without cell sorting, alongside germline DNA. A primer matching the constant region was used to make TCR beta cDNA from approximately 0.55 ug of total RNA. Slightly modified ARM-PCR with three nested multiplex PCR rounds yielded TCR beta libraries. The study ran its first two PCR rounds for roughly 10 cycles each, using TRBV1-TRBV30 forward primers and a C-beta reverse primer. TCRdb fed the multiplex PCR reads into MiXCR, producing one record per CDR3 protein. This repertoire shows 300,000 to 350,000 distinct CDR3 sequences, about three fifths found once; its top ten account for 15% to 20%. Sequencing was done on a sample of peripheral blood. These receptors originate from a woman in her thirties with primary liver carcinoma and hepatitis B virus infection.

This clonotype was seen many times. The V and J genes are TRBV11-2 and TRBJ2-6; possibly TRBD1 for D (5 bases). V was clipped by 0 bases and J by 3 bases, with 9 bases between them. Germline V lookup: CDR1 SGHAT, CDR2 FQNNGV. The CDR3 covers 16 residues. CDR3 nucleotide sequence: TGTGCCAGCAGCTTAGAAGGGGCTGGTGGGGCCAACGTCCTGACTTTC. The encoded protein is CASSLEGAGGANVLTF.

About this clonotype itself: A read error may produce the germline difference seen at one junction end. V and J are TRBV7-8 and TRBJ2-1; 7 bases map to TRBD2. The germline V gene has CDR1 SGHVS and CDR2 FQNEAQ. The CDR3 totals 15 residues. The chain's CDR3 is CASSRSGLAGNEQLF. As DNA, the CDR3 is TGTGCCAGCAGCCGTAGCGGGCTGGCGGGCAATGAGCAGCTCTTC.

Concerning this clonotype itself: With a much larger clone just one base away, this may be a read error. V gene TRBV4-1 combines with J gene TRBJ2-7; 7 positions agree with TRBD2. CDR3 length: 15 amino acids. V lost 5 bases and J lost 3; bases outside the gene matches: 10. Per germline, CDR1 MGHRA and CDR2 YSYEKL. CDR3 in DNA: TGCGCCAGCAGCTTCCATCTAGCGGAGGTCTACGAGCAGTACTTC. Translated: CASSFHLAEVYEQYF.

On this clonotype: It may be a read error: a sequence one base away is much more abundant. V is TRBV6-2 or TRBV6-3 and J is TRBJ2-2; 7 nucleotides agree with TRBD1. Germline V gene data show CDR1 as MNHEY and CDR2 as SVGEGT. The CDR3 has 16 amino acids. The CDR3 DNA is TGTGCCAGCAGTTCCACCGGGACAGAATACACCGGGGAGCCGTTTTTT. As protein: CASSSTGTEYTGEPFF.

As to this clonotype: Possible read error: a much larger clone is one base away. This chain connects TRBV29-1 to TRBJ2-7; D not resolved. Deletions cut 7 bases from V and 2 bases from J, with 15 bases between. In germline, CDR1 is SQVTM, CDR2 ANQGSEA. The CDR3 is 13 amino acids. CDR3 coding DNA: TGCAGCGCCCTCATAAACACTCCCTACGAGCAGTACTTC. Translation gives CSALINTPYEQYF.

As concerns this clonotype: One end of the junction does not line up with germline, which may come from a read error. The chain carries TRBV12-3 or TRBV12-4 and TRBJ1-5; 9 nucleotides agree with TRBD1. CDR3 size: 18 residues. The CDR3 DNA follows: TGTGCTAGCAGTTCCGGGACAGGGAGGGTAAATAGCAATCAGCCCCATCATTTT. Its translation is CASSSGTGRVNSNQPHHF.

In regard to this clonotype: A much larger clone sits a single nucleotide away, making a read error possible. The rearrangement links TRBV6-2 or TRBV6-3 to TRBJ2-5; a possible D gene is TRBD2 (6 bases). The CDR3 consists of 12 residues. Germline V gene sequence: CDR1 MNHEY, CDR2 SVGEGT. The CDR3 here is CASAGCTETQYF. The CDR3 DNA reads TGTGCGAGCGCGGGATGTACAGAGACCCAGTACTTC.

The sample holds a few counts of this clonotype. The genes are TRBV14 and TRBJ2-2; 9 bases align to TRBD2. Germline V CDR1 and CDR2: SGHDN, FVKESK. The length of the CDR3 is 15 residues. The junction had 3 bases not matched to a gene; V was cut back by 2 bases and J by 5 bases. CDR3 nucleotides: TGTGCCAGCAGCCAAATTAGCGGGAGAACCGGGGAGCTGTTTTTT. Encoded protein: CASSQISGRTGELFF.

This clonotype was seen more than once but under ten times. The CDR3 region has the DNA TGTGCCAGCAGCTCAGTTATCGAGACCCAGTACTTC. Its translation is CASSSVIETQYF. The rearrangement links TRBV7-9 to TRBJ2-5; D is unclear. V was cut by 4 bases and J by 5 bases, with 8 bases left in between. CDR1 is SEHNR and CDR2 is FQNEAQ in the germline V gene (reference sequence). The CDR3 totals 12 residues.

Regarding this clonotype: No conserved phenylalanine or tryptophan ends this CDR3, so it is likely a read error. The chain uses TRBV11-2 and TRBJ2-1, with D perhaps matching TRBD1 or TRBD2 (5 bases each). CDR1 is SGHAT, CDR2 FQNNGV, per germline. V was cut by 0 bases and J by 5 bases, with 17 bases left in between. This CDR3 spans 17 amino acids. For the CDR3, the DNA is TGTGCCAGCAGCTTAGATCCATACGGGGCTCTCGACAATGAGCAGTTCCTC. Translating gives CASSLDPYGALDNEQFL.

This clonotype appeared many times. The chain combines TRBV4-1 with TRBJ1-4; TRBD1 agrees at 8 bases. The germline gives CDR1 MGHRA, CDR2 YSYEKL. Germline trimming cut 1 base from V and 8 bases from J; bases unmatched to any gene: 9. The CDR3 contains 16 residues. The DNA for the CDR3 is TGCGCCAGCAGCCAAGGTCGGGCAGGGGGCACGGAAAAACTGTTTTTT. Translation gives CASSQGRAGGTEKLFF.

This chain joins TRBV6-5 and TRBJ1-5; no definite D call. CDR1 and CDR2 from the germline V gene are MNHEY and SVGAGI. Between the trimmed V and J ends, which lost 5 bases and 3 bases, there was a span of 11 bases. The CDR3 covers 14 residues. The CDR3 sequence is CASSRLGINQPQHF. CDR3 bases: TGTGCCAGCAGTCGACTGGGGATCAATCAGCCCCAGCATTTT.

The chain recombines TRBV6-1 with TRBJ2-7; tentative D call: TRBD2 (7 bases). Germline values: CDR1 MNHNS, CDR2 SASEGT. The CDR3 is 16 residues long. The V and J ends lost 2 bases and 5 bases respectively, with 19 bases between them. The CDR3 protein is CASSERQGREIDEQYF. CDR3 bases: TGTGCCAGCAGTGAAAGGCAGGGGCGGGAGATAGACGAGCAGTACTTC.

As for this clonotype: Since a much larger clone is just one base distant, this may be a read error. This chain uses TRBV12-3 or TRBV12-4 with TRBJ2-7; TRBD2 matches at 12 bases. The CDR3 extends over 15 amino acids. The CDR3 nucleotides read TGTGTCAGCAGCCTCCCGACTAGCGGGAGTTACGAGCAGTACTTC. This encodes CVSSLPTSGSYEQYF.

This clonotype has at least ten counts. The chain carries TRBV11-2 and TRBJ1-1; no reliable D call. This CDR3 has 13 amino acids. V was clipped by 2 bases and J by 6 bases, with 10 bases between them. The V gene's germline CDR1 is SGHAT and CDR2 FQNNGV. The CDR3, as DNA: TGTGCCAGCAGCTTAATCGACAAAGCTGAAGCTTTCTTT. It encodes CASSLIDKAEAFF.

As regards this clonotype: The junction shows a germline mismatch at one end, possibly a read error. V usage is TRBV6-6 and J usage is TRBJ1-5, with D tentatively TRBD1 (6 bases). The CDR3 length is 14 residues. In germline, CDR1 is MNHNY, CDR2 SVGAGI (reference sequence). Here the CDR3 DNA reads TGTGCCACCCGTGGGGGCTCTAGCAATCAGCGCCAGCATTTT. Its protein product is CATRGGSSNQRQHF.

As regards this clonotype: An end of the junction differs from the germline gene, which may be a read error. The chain employs TRBV29-1 and TRBJ2-1, with TRBD2 matching over 10 bases. This CDR3 region has 16 residues. Germline V gives CDR1 SQVTM, CDR2 ANQGSEA. CDR3 bases: TGCAGTGTTGAAGATACAGCGGGAGGGCGCTACAATGAGCAGTTCTTC. Protein: CSVEDTAGGRYNEQFF.

The gene calls are TRBV28 and TRBJ2-1; 9 bases match TRBD1. CDR3 length: 15 amino acids. Unmatched junction bases numbered 4, after V lost 4 bases and J lost 3 bases. Germline lookup yields CDR1 MDHEN and CDR2 SYDVKM. The CDR3 region has the DNA TGTGCCAGCAGTTACGGGACAGGGTTCTACAATGAGCAGTTCTTC. Its translation is CASSYGTGFYNEQFF.

The chain joins TRBV6-1 to TRBJ1-5; D uncertain. CDR3 length: 13 amino acids. V lost 4 bases, J lost 1 base, and 5 bases lay in between. The germline V gene encodes CDR1 MNHNS and CDR2 SASEGT. The CDR3, as DNA: TGTGCCAGCAGTGGAGAAAGCAATCAGCCCCAGCATTTT. It translates to CASSGESNQPQHF.

V usage is TRBV7-9 and J usage is TRBJ2-6; D is unresolved. CDR1 and CDR2 (germline): SEHNR, FQNEAQ (reference sequence). Trimming pared 6 bases from V and 4 bases from J, leaving 7 bases between. CDR3 size: 13 residues. The CDR3 here is CASRVPGANVLTF. CDR3 sequence (DNA): TGTGCCAGCAGGGTACCCGGGGCCAACGTCCTGACTTTC.

Concerning this clonotype: A read error is possible here, since a much larger clone lies one base away. The chain is built from TRBV6-2 or TRBV6-3 and TRBJ2-7, with D perhaps being TRBD1 or TRBD2 (5 bases each). The germline V gene has CDR1 MNHEY and CDR2 SVGEGT. The CDR3 contains 14 residues. Written as DNA, the CDR3 is TGTGTCAGCAGCCCCCCCTGGGCAGGGAGCGAGCAGTACTTC. This translates into CVSSPPWAGSEQYF.

In this sample, this clonotype turned up a few times. V usage is TRBV13 and J usage is TRBJ1-5; no reliable D call. V was shortened by 3 bases and J by 0 bases, with 6 bases between the two germline ends. Per germline, CDR1 PRHDT and CDR2 FYEKMQ (reference sequence). The CDR3 has 14 residues. The CDR3 here is CASSFGPSNQPQHF. CDR3 bases: TGTGCCAGCAGCTTCGGACCTAGCAATCAGCCCCAGCATTTT. The complete variable domain, with remaining parts taken from reference TRBV13 and TRBJ1-5, reads AAGVIQSPRHLIKEKRETATLKCYPIPRHDTVYWYQQGPGQDPQFLISFYEKMQSDKGSIPDRFSAQQFSDYHSELNMSSLELGDSALYFCASSFGPSNQPQHFGDGTRLSIL.

Worth noting for this clonotype: At one of its ends the junction is not consistent with the germline gene, which may arise from a read error. This chain connects TRBV29-1 to TRBJ1-2, with 8 bases fitting TRBD1. The germline gives CDR1 SQVTM, CDR2 ANQGSEA. This CDR3 spans 14 amino acids. CDR3 in amino acids: CSVERDRPLYGYIF. In nucleotides, the CDR3 is TGCAGCGTTGAAAGGGACAGGCCTCTCTATGGCTACATCTTC.

To note about this clonotype: The junction does not match germline at one end; this may be a read error. The CDR3 DNA is TGTACCAGCAGTTTCCCGACTAGCGGGAGGGCTAACACCGGGGAGCTGTTTTTT. Amino acids: CTSSFPTSGRANTGELFF. This chain connects TRBV12-3 or TRBV12-4 to TRBJ2-2; 14 bases line up with TRBD2. CDR3 size: 18 residues.

As to this clonotype: With a much larger clone just one base away, this may be a read error. The CDR3 coding sequence is TGTGCCAGCAGCCTAGATATATTTAGCAATCGGCCCCAGCATTTT. Translating gives CASSLDIFSNRPQHF. The chain is built from TRBV6-5 and TRBJ1-5; D gene uncertain. The CDR3 covers 15 residues. The germline gives CDR1 MNHEY, CDR2 SVGAGI.

The chain links TRBV5-1 to TRBJ2-2, with 10 positions matching TRBD1. With V trimmed by 4 bases and J by 14 bases, 14 bases remained unmatched. The CDR3 covers 15 residues. The germline CDR1 and CDR2 sequences are SGHRS and YFSETQ. Here the CDR3 DNA reads TGCGCCAGCAGCGAGGACAGGGGGAACACCGGGCAACTGTTTTTT. Encoded protein: CASSEDRGNTGQLFF.

This sequence joins TRBV5-1 and TRBJ1-2; TRBD1 might be the D (6 bases). Trimming took off 6 bases at V and 4 bases at J, with 13 bases between the two ends. In germline, CDR1 is SGHRS, CDR2 YFSETQ. The CDR3 is made up of 13 amino acids. The CDR3, as DNA: TGCGCCAGCAACTCTTCAGGGGTCTATGGCTACACCTTC. Translating gives CASNSSGVYGYTF.

This clonotype was counted many times. The chain links TRBV29-1 to TRBJ1-4, with 7 bases matching TRBD1. This CDR3 region has 13 residues. CDR1 is SQVTM and CDR2 is ANQGSEA in the germline V gene. V shed 6 bases and J 7 bases; nucleotides not matched to a gene: 8. The CDR3 bases are TGCAGCGTCCAGGGAGGGGGCGGTGAAAAACTGTTTTTT. Translation gives CSVQGGGGEKLFF.

This clonotype was counted once. A much larger clone lies a single base off, so this may be a read error. The chain recombines TRBV13 with TRBJ2-2; D call uncertain. The CDR3 is made up of 15 amino acids. CDR1 PRHDT and CDR2 FYEKMQ come from the germline V gene (reference sequence). Trimming took 3 bases from V and 0 from J, leaving 8 bases between them. The CDR3 region has the DNA TGTGCCAGCAGCTTCCAGAGAGCGAACACCGGGGAGCTGTTTTTT. It codes for CASSFQRANTGELFF. Complete variable domain (other parts from reference TRBV13 and TRBJ2-2): AAGVIQSPRHLIKEKRETATLKCYPIPRHDTVYWYQQGPGQDPQFLISFYEKMQSDKGSIPDRFSAQQFSDYHSELNMSSLELGDSALYFCASSFQRANTGELFFGEGSRLTVL.

As regards this clonotype: A single base separates this from a much larger clone, so it may be a read error. The rearrangement uses TRBV5-5 and TRBJ2-1, with D maybe TRBD1 (5 bases). Germline CDR1 reads SGHKS; CDR2 reads YYEKEE (reference sequence). CDR3 length equals 15 residues. The CDR3 reads CASSLEWGSYDEQFF. Here the CDR3 DNA reads TGTGCCAGCAGCTTGGAGTGGGGCTCCTACGATGAGCAGTTCTTC.